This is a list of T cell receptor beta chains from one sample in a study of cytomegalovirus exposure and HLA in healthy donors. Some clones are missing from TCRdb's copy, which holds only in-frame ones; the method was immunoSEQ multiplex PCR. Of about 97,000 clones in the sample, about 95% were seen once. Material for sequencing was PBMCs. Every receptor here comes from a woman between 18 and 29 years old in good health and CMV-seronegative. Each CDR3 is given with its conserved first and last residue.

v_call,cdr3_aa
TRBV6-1,CASSERQGRTEAFF
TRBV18,CASSAGGEKLFF
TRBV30,CAWAGTSGYNEQFF
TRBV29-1,CSVTSSLRDEQFF
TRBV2,CASSETLAGGPQDTQYF
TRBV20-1,CSPSTPDTQYF
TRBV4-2,CASSQDSGGQGYNEQFF
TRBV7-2,CASSSFVNTNYGYTF
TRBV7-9,CASSSGRRGEDEQYF
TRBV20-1,CSALRAYEQYF
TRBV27,CASSFGGEGGYTF
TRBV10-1,CASSESAGGLGNRQFF
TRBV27,CASSLQGQGLGEQYF
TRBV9,CASSPGTGGSYNEQFF
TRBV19,CASSITSGGAGETQYF
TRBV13,CASSFLNTEAFF
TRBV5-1,CASRATTRMNTEAFF
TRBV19,CASRWAGGDEQFF